The 7 T cell receptor beta chains presented below share a single source sample, sequenced in a study of radiation and T cells in renal cell carcinoma. Stated time point: blood 2 weeks post-SBRT. Stated treatment: 15 Gy SBRT to primary tumor, nephrectomy 4 weeks later. Method: immunoSEQ multiplex PCR; TCRdb's copy keeps in-frame clones and lacks some. The sample has some 130,000 clones, roughly four fifths seen once. The material sequenced was blood, taken from a patient whose treatment included radiotherapy and nephrectomy. The receptors stem from a woman aged 60 to 75 with renal cell carcinoma.

The rearrangement links TRBV6-6 to TRBJ1-5, with D perhaps TRBD1 (5 bases). Germline V lookup: CDR1 MNHNY, CDR2 SVGAGI (reference sequence). V lost 6 bases and J 0 bases, leaving 12 bases between the germline ends. The length of the CDR3 is 15 residues. As DNA, the CDR3 is TGTGCCAGCAGCGCCGTGGGGGTTAGCAATCAGCCCCAGCATTTT. Its translation: CASSAVGVSNQPQHF.

The V gene is TRBV5-1, the J gene TRBJ1-1; no firm D call. The V and J ends lost 2 bases and 3 bases respectively, with 11 bases between them. The CDR3 has 14 residues. Germline CDR1 reads SGHRS; CDR2 reads YFSETQ. This CDR3 is CASSFSVSDTEAFF. CDR3 nucleotide sequence: TGCGCCAGCAGCTTCTCCGTCAGCGACACTGAAGCTTTCTTT. Looking up the rest from reference TRBV5-1 and TRBJ1-1 gives the full variable domain: KAGVTQTPRYLIKTRGQQVTLSCSPISGHRSVSWYQQTPGQGLQFLFEYFSETQRNKGNFPGRFSGRQFSNSRSEMNVSTLELGDSALYLCASSFSVSDTEAFFGQGTRLTVV.

V gene TRBV7-2 combines with J gene TRBJ1-1; 11 bases agree with TRBD1. Germline-derived CDR1 and CDR2 are SGHTA and FQGNSA. The CDR3 is 15 amino acids. J lost 5 bases, V lost 3 bases, and 5 bases had no gene match. Written as DNA, the CDR3 is TGTGCCAGCAGCTTCCGGGGACAGGGGGGAACTGAAGCTTTCTTT. Residues: CASSFRGQGGTEAFF.

The V call is TRBV5-4, the J call TRBJ2-5; D may be TRBD2 (5 bases). V dropped 0 bases and J dropped 4 bases, with 10 bases sitting between them. The germline CDR1 and CDR2 sequences are SGHNT and YYREEE (reference sequence). The CDR3 totals 14 residues. The CDR3 here is CASSLGHEGETQYF. CDR3 sequence (DNA): TGTGCCAGCAGCTTGGGCCACGAGGGAGAGACCCAGTACTTC.

The chain recombines TRBV18 with TRBJ1-1; TRBD1 might be the D (6 bases). Germline V lookup: CDR1 KGHSH, CDR2 LQKENI. This CDR3 is built from 15 residues. Trimming removed 3 bases at V and 8 bases at J, with 19 bases between. CDR3 protein: CASSPPLSDRKEAFF. The CDR3 DNA sequence: TGTGCCAGCTCACCCCCGCTTTCAGACAGGAAGGAAGCTTTCTTT.

This chain connects TRBV10-2 to TRBJ2-1; 13 bases are shared with TRBD2. Germline loops: CDR1 WSHSY, CDR2 SAAADI. The CDR3 loop spans 16 amino acids. Trimming removed 3 bases from V and 15 bases from J; junction bases left unmatched: 14. CDR3 nucleotide sequence: TGCGCCAGCAGTGAAGATTCCGGACTAGCGGGAGTGGGGGCGTTCTTC. Its translation: CASSEDSGLAGVGAFF.

The chain recombines TRBV6-5 with TRBJ1-2; TRBD1 matches 9 bases. The CDR3 spans 14 residues. The V and J ends lost 0 bases and 8 bases, in that order; junction bases with no gene match: 4. Germline V gives CDR1 MNHEY, CDR2 SVGAGI. Here the CDR3 reads CASSYSMTGGGYTF. CDR3 coding DNA: TGTGCCAGCAGTTACTCGATGACAGGGGGAGGCTACACCTTC.